One and the same sample provided the 16 T cell receptor beta chains below, sequenced in a study of blood T cell repertoires in COVID-19. The data were produced by immunoSEQ multiplex PCR, yet TCRdb's version contains in-frame clones alone and is incomplete. Of about 260,000 clones listed, around 90% are singletons. Sequences were obtained from PBMCs or T cells enriched from blood (not recorded which). These receptors originate from a woman aged 25 to 39 with acute COVID-19.

The J gene is TRBJ1-6, the V gene TRBV7-3; a weak D match, TRBD1 (5 bases). The CDR3 runs 14 residues. Germline CDR1 is SGHTA and CDR2 is FQGTGA. Trimming removed 2 bases at V and 5 bases at J, with 7 bases between. The CDR3 DNA reads as TGTGCCAGCAGCTTACAGGGCAATAATTCACCCCTCCACTTT. Protein product: CASSLQGNNSPLHF. Full variable domain (remainder filled in from reference TRBV7-3 and TRBJ1-6): GAGVSQTPSNKVTEKGKYVELRCDPISGHTALYWYRQSLGQGPEFLIYFQGTGAADDSGLPNDRFFAVRPEGSVSTLKIQRTERGDSAVYLCASSLQGNNSPLHFGNGTRLTVT.

The chain recombines TRBV4-1 with TRBJ2-7; D ambiguous. Deletions cut 0 bases from V and 3 bases from J, with 6 bases between. The germline V gene has CDR1 MGHRA and CDR2 YSYEKL. The CDR3 sequence is 13 residues long. CDR3 DNA: TGCGCCAGCAGCCAAGAGCTAAACTACGAGCAGTACTTC. Residues: CASSQELNYEQYF.

This sequence joins TRBV5-1 and TRBJ2-2, with 11 bases fitting TRBD2. The CDR3 extends over 18 amino acids. The V gene end was trimmed by 5 bases and the J gene end by 5 bases; junction bases not matched to a gene: 14. Germline V gene lookup returns CDR1 SGHRS and CDR2 YFSETQ. CDR3 loop: CASRGFSLAGEGTGELFF. CDR3 DNA: TGCGCCAGCAGGGGGTTTTCACTAGCGGGAGAAGGGACCGGGGAGCTGTTTTTT. The entire variable domain, with the rest obtained from reference TRBV5-1 and TRBJ2-2, is as follows: KAGVTQTPRYLIKTRGQQVTLSCSPISGHRSVSWYQQTPGQGLQFLFEYFSETQRNKGNFPGRFSGRQFSNSRSEMNVSTLELGDSALYLCASRGFSLAGEGTGELFFGEGSRLTVL.

This clone was recorded a few times. CDR3 protein: CASSGTHANNVEFF. In DNA, the CDR3 is TGTGCCAGCAGTGGGACTCACGCGAACAATGTGGAGTTCTTC. The rearrangement links TRBV3-1 (or the pseudogene TRBV3-2) to TRBJ2-1; D might be TRBD2 (6 bases). Trimming cost V 6 bases and J 14 bases, with 23 bases left between them. The CDR3 extends over 14 amino acids. CDR1 is LGHDT, CDR2 YNNKEL, per germline (reference sequence).

The V call is TRBV13, the J call TRBJ1-3; 7 bases line up with TRBD1. With 5 bases clipped from V and 0 bases from J, the junction kept 4 bases outside the gene matches. CDR1 is PRHDT and CDR2 is FYEKMQ in the germline V gene (reference sequence). The CDR3 sequence is 15 residues long. In nucleotides, the CDR3 is TGTGCCAGCAGCGGACGGGACAGCTCTGGAAACACCATATATTTT. Translation gives CASSGRDSSGNTIYF.

V usage is TRBV28 and J usage is TRBJ2-7; 11 bases match TRBD2. CDR3 length: 15 residues. The junction had 3 bases not matched to a gene; V was cut back by 2 bases and J by 3 bases. Germline V gives CDR1 MDHEN, CDR2 SYDVKM. The CDR3 region has the DNA TGTGCCAGCAGTTTAATTACTAGCGGGAGCTACGAGCAGTACTTC. It translates to CASSLITSGSYEQYF. The full variable domain, rest sourced from reference TRBV28 and TRBJ2-7, is DVKVTQSSRYLVKRTGEKVFLECVQDMDHENMFWYRQDPGLGLRLIYFSYDVKMKEKGDIPEGYSVSREKKERFSLILESASTNQTSMYLCASSLITSGSYEQYFGPGTRLTVT.

The CDR3 protein is CASTLWTSGRTNLYEQYF. The CDR3 nucleotides read TGCGCCAGCACTCTCTGGACTAGCGGGAGGACTAATCTCTACGAGCAGTACTTC. The chain carries TRBV10-2 and TRBJ2-7, with 14 bases that match TRBD2. The V and J ends lost 7 bases and 3 bases, in that order; junction bases with no gene match: 14. The germline V gene encodes CDR1 WSHSY and CDR2 SAAADI. This CDR3 is 18 amino acids long.

The genes are TRBV4-3 and TRBJ2-3, with D maybe TRBD1 (6 bases). This CDR3 is built from 14 residues. Between the trimmed V and J ends, which lost 1 base and 5 bases, there was a span of 10 bases. The germline CDR1 and CDR2 sequences are LGHNA and YSLEER. This CDR3 is CASSQGTGRDTQYF. The CDR3 DNA sequence: TGCGCCAGCAGCCAAGGAACAGGGAGAGATACGCAGTATTTT.

This chain links TRBV28 with TRBJ1-5; 8 bases match TRBD1. After removal of 4 bases from V and 5 bases from J, the junction contained 10 bases not matched to a gene. The germline V gene has CDR1 MDHEN and CDR2 SYDVKM. The CDR3 loop spans 16 amino acids. DNA for the CDR3: TGTGCCAGCAGTTCGCAGGGGGCGGTTAACTATCAGCCCCAGCATTTT. Translated: CASSSQGAVNYQPQHF.

J is TRBJ2-3 and V is TRBV7-2, with TRBD2 as a possible D gene (5 bases). V lost 4 bases and J lost 3, with 17 bases in between. Germline CDR1 and CDR2: SGHTA and FQGNSA. The CDR3 consists of 16 residues. The CDR3 DNA follows: TGTGCCAGCAGCTCTAGGAGACTACCTCCTACAGATACGCAGTATTTT. Protein sequence: CASSSRRLPPTDTQYF.

The chain carries TRBV29-1 and TRBJ2-3, with a possible D match to TRBD1 (5 bases). The CDR3 totals 14 residues. The V end lost 8 bases, the J end lost 1 base, and 16 bases lay between the germline ends. The germline CDR1 and CDR2 sequences are SQVTM and ANQGSEA. Written as DNA, the CDR3 is TGCAGCTCGAGGCCGGACATCGGCACAGATACGCAGTATTTT. It specifies CSSRPDIGTDTQYF.

CDR3 amino acids: CASSQSDGQGGLVDGYTF. The CDR3, as DNA: TGCGCCAGCAGCCAATCAGACGGACAGGGGGGGTTAGTGGATGGCTACACCTTC. This sequence joins TRBV4-1 and TRBJ1-2, with 10 bases fitting TRBD1. V was pared by 2 bases and J by 6 bases, with 15 bases of the junction left unmatched. The length of the CDR3 is 18 residues. The V gene's germline CDR1 is MGHRA and CDR2 YSYEKL.

This rearrangement joins TRBV27 to TRBJ2-2; TRBD1 agrees at 7 bases. V dropped 2 bases and J dropped 4; count of bases not matched to a gene: 7. CDR3 size: 16 residues. Per the germline V gene, CDR1 is MNHEY and CDR2 is SMNVEV (reference sequence). The CDR3 coding sequence is TGTGCCAGCAGTTTACTACAGGGGTATGGCACCGGGGAGCTGTTTTTT. It yields the protein CASSLLQGYGTGELFF.

The chain uses TRBV27 and TRBJ2-1; 9 nucleotides align to TRBD2. This CDR3 comprises 15 residues. Per the germline V gene, CDR1 is MNHEY and CDR2 is SMNVEV (reference sequence). With V trimmed by 5 bases and J by 2 bases, 4 bases remained unmatched. The CDR3 coding sequence is TGTGCCAGCAGTCCCGGGACTAGCCCCTACAATGAGCAGTTCTTC. Protein sequence: CASSPGTSPYNEQFF.

This chain connects TRBV19 to TRBJ2-1; D may be TRBD1 (5 bases). Deletions cut 3 bases from V and 1 base from J, with 16 bases between. There are 17 residues in the CDR3. CDR1 is LNHDA and CDR2 is SQIVND in the germline V gene (reference sequence). The CDR3 nucleotides read TGTGCCAGTAGTATTATCCCGACAGTTAGGTCCTACAATGAGCAGTTCTTC. This encodes CASSIIPTVRSYNEQFF.

A word on this clone: Because the CDR3's place on the DNA is in doubt, the DNA is left out and the CDR3 is given as listed by TCRdb. The rearrangement uses TRBV15 and TRBJ2-6; the DNA was not compared with TRBD1, the D call given in the table. Germline values: CDR1 LNHNV, CDR2 YYDKDF (reference sequence). The CDR3 length equals 15 residues, ends included. CDR3 residues: CATSPDVPGANVLTF.